This T cell receptor beta chain derives from a study of blood T cell repertoires in COVID-19. Here immunoSEQ multiplex PCR was the method, and the copy in TCRdb shows in-frame clones only, minus some. The repertoire holds roughly 150,000 clones, with about nine tenths as singletons. Germline values: CDR1 SGHNT, CDR2 YYREEE (reference sequence). V shed 2 bases, J shed 6 bases, and the junction held 8 bases outside the gene matches. This CDR3 is 15 amino acids long. Sequences were obtained from peripheral blood. The source of this sequence is a man aged 18 to 35 with acute or convalescent COVID-19. This chain links TRBV5-4 with TRBJ1-1; the match to TRBD1 covers 9 bases. In DNA, the CDR3 is TGTGCCAGCAGCTTCCCAGGGACAGGGATATCTGAAGCTTTCTTT. Translating it yields CASSFPGTGISEAFF.